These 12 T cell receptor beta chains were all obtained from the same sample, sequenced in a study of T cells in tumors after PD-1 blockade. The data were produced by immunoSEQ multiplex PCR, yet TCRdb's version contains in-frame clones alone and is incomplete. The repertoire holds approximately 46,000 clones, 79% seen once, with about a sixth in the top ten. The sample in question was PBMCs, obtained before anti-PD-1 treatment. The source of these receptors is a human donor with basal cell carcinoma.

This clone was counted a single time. The CDR3 bases are TGTGCCAGCAGTATAGGGGTAGCGGGAGGTCTCACCGGGGAGCTGTTTTTT. Its translation: CASSIGVAGGLTGELFF. The gene calls are TRBV7-3 and TRBJ2-2, with 10 nucleotides matching TRBD2. Germline loops: CDR1 SGHTA, CDR2 FQGTGA. The CDR3 is made up of 17 amino acids. V lost 6 bases and J lost 4; bases outside the gene matches: 11.

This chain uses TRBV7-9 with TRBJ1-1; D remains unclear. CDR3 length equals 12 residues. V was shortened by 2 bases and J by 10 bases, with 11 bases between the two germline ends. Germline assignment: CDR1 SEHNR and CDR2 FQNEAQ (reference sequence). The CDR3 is CASSLLWESAFF. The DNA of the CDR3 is TGTGCCAGCAGCTTACTCTGGGAATCAGCTTTCTTT.

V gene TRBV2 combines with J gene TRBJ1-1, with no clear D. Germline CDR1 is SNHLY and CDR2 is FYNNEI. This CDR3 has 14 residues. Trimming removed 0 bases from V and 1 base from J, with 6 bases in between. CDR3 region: CASSEAARNTEAFF. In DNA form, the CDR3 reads TGTGCCAGCAGTGAAGCAGCACGGAACACTGAAGCTTTCTTT.

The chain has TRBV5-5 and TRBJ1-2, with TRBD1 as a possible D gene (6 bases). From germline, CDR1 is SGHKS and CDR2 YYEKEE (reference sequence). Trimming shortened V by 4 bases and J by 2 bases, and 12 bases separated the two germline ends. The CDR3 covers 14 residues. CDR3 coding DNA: TGTGCCAGCAGCCAGACAGGTTCCAACTATGGCTACACCTTC. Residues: CASSQTGSNYGYTF.

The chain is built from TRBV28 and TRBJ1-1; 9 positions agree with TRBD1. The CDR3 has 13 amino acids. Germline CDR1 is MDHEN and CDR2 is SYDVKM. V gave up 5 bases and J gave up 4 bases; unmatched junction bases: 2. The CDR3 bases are TGTGCCAGCAGTACGGACAGGGGCACTGAAGCTTTCTTT. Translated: CASSTDRGTEAFF.

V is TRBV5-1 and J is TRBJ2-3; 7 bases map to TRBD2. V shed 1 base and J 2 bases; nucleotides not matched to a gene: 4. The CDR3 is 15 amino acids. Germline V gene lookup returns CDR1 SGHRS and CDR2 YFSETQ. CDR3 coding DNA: TGCGCCAGCAGCTTGCCGGGACTATTCACAGATACGCAGTATTTT. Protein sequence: CASSLPGLFTDTQYF.

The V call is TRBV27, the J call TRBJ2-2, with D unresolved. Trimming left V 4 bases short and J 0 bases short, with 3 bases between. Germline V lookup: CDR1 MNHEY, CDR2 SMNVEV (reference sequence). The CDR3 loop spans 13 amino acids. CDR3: CASSWANTGELFF. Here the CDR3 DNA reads TGTGCCAGCAGTTGGGCGAACACCGGGGAGCTGTTTTTT.

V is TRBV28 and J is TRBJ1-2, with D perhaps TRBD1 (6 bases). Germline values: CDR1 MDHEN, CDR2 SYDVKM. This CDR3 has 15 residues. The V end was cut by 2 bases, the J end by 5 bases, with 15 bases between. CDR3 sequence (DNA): TGTGCCAGCAGTTTACCCGCAGGGACATTTTATGGCTACACCTTC. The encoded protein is CASSLPAGTFYGYTF.

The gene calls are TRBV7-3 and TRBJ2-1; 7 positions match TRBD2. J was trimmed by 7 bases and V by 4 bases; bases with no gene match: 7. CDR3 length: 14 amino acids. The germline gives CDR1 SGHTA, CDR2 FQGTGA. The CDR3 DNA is TGTGCCAGCAGCTCAGGGACTATGGGGAATGAGCAGTTCTTC. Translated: CASSSGTMGNEQFF.

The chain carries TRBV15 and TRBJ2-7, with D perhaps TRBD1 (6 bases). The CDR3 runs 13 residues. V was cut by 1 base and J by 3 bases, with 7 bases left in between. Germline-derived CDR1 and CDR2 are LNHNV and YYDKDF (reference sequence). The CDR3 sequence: CATSRGTDYEQYF. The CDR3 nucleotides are TGTGCCACCAGCAGAGGGACAGACTACGAGCAGTACTTC.

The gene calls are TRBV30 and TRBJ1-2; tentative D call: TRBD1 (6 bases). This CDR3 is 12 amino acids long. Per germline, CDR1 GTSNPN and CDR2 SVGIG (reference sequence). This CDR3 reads CGTEGVGYGYTF. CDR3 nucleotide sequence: TGTGGGACGGAGGGGGTCGGCTATGGCTACACCTTC.

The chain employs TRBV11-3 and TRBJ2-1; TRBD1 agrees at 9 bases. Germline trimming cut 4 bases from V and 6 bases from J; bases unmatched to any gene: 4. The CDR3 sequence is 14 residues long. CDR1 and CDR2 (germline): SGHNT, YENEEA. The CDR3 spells CASSSGTGFNEQFF. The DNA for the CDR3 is TGTGCCAGCAGCTCCGGGACAGGGTTCAATGAGCAGTTCTTC.